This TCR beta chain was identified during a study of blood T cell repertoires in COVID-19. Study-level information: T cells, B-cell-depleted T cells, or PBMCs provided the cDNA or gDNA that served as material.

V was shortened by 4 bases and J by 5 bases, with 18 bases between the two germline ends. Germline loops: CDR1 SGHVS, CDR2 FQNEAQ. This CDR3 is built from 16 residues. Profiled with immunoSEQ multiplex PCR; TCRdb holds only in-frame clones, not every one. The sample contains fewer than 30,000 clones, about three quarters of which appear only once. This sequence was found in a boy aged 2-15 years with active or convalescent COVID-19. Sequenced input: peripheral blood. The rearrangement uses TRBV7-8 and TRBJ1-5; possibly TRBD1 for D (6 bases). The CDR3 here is CASSSWTRGKDQPQHF. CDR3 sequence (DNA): TGTGCCAGCAGCTCTTGGACTAGGGGGAAGGATCAGCCCCAGCATTTT. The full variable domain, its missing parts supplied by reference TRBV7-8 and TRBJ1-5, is GAGVSQSPRYKVAKRGQDVALRCDPISGHVSLFWYQQALGQGPEFLTYFQNEAQLDKSGLPSDRFFAERPEGSVSTLKIQRTQQEDSAVYLCASSSWTRGKDQPQHFGDGTRLSIL.